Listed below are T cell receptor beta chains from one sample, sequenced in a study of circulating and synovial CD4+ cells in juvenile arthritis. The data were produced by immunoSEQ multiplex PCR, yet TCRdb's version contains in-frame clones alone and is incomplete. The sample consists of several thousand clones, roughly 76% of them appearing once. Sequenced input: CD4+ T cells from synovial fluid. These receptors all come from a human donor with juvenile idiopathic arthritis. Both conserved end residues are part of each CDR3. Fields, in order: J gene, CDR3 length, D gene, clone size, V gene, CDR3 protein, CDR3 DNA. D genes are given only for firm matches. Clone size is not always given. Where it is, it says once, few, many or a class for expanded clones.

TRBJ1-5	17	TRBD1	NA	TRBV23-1	CASTPGQAPICNQPQHF	TGCGCCAGCACCCCAGGACAGGCCCCCATATGCAATCAGCCCCAGCATTTT
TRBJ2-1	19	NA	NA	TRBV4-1	CASSQELFVADSSYNEQFF	TGCGCCAGCAGCCAAGAACTCTTCGTGGCGGACAGCTCCTACAATGAGCAGTTCTTC
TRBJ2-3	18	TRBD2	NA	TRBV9	CASSVDPLAERGPDTQYF	TGTGCCAGCAGCGTAGACCCCCTAGCGGAAAGGGGCCCAGATACGCAGTATTTT
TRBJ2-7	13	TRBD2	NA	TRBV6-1	CASRPGGRPEQYF	TGTGCCAGCAGGCCGGGGGGGCGGCCCGAGCAGTACTTC
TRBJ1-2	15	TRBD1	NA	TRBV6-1	CASSGGDRANYGYTF	TGTGCCAGCAGTGGGGGGGACAGAGCTAACTATGGCTACACCTTC
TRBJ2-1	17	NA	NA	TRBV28	CASSPQSGATTHNEQFF	TGTGCCAGCAGTCCCCAGTCGGGAGCCACTACCCACAATGAGCAGTTCTTC
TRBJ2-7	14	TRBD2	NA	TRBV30	CAWSEGSGGSEQYF	TGTGCCTGGAGCGAGGGTAGCGGGGGAAGCGAGCAGTACTTC
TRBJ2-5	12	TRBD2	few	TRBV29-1	CSVGGGKETQYF	TGCAGCGTTGGGGGGGGGAAAGAGACCCAGTACTTC
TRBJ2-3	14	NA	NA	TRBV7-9	CASSLAGHTDTQYF	TGTGCCAGCAGCTTAGCGGGACATACAGATACGCAGTATTTT
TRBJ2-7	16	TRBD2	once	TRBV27	CASSSGGTLLAYEQYF	TGTGCCAGCAGTTCCGGGGGGACCTTACTAGCCTACGAGCAGTACTTC
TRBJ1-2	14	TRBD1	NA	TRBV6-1	CASSADRVSFGYTF	TGTGCCAGTAGCGCCGACAGGGTTTCGTTTGGCTACACCTTC